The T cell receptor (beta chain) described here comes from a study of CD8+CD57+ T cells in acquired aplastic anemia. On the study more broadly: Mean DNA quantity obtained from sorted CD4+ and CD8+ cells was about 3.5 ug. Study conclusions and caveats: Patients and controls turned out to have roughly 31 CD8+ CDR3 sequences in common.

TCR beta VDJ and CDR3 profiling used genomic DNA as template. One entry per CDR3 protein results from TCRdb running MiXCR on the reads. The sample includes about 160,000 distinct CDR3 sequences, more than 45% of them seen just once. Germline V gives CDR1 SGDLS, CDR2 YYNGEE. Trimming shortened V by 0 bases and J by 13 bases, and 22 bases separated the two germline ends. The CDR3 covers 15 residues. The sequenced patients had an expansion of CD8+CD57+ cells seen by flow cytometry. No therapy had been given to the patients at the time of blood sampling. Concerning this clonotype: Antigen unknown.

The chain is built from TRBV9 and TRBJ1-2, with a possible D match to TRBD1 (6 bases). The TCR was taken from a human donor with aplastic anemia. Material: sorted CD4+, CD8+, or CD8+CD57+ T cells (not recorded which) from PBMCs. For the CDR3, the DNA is TGTGCCAGCAGCGTAGGAGATGGACAGCGACCGCCTCCCACCTTC. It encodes CASSVGDGQRPPPTF.